Below are 29 T cell receptor beta chains sequenced from a single sample in a study of blood T cell repertoires in COVID-19. TCRdb's copy holds only in-frame clones and misses some; the assay was immunoSEQ multiplex PCR. The repertoire includes tens of thousands of clones, 80% to 90% of them detected once, and under 55% sits in the top ten. Sequencing was carried out using peripheral blood. The receptors were sampled from a human donor in a cohort sampled during active COVID-19.

The chain carries TRBV6-2 or TRBV6-3 and TRBJ1-1, with D uncertain. Germline assignment: CDR1 MNHEY and CDR2 SVGEGT. The V gene lost 0 bases and the J gene lost 7 bases, with 12 bases spanning the gap. CDR3 length: 14 residues. The CDR3 region is CASSYSRALNEAFF. The CDR3 DNA is TGTGCCAGCAGTTACTCCCGCGCGTTAAATGAAGCTTTCTTT.

V and J are TRBV5-5 and TRBJ2-7; 13 bases map to TRBD2. CDR3 length: 16 amino acids. Unmatched junction bases numbered 8, after V lost 4 bases and J lost 4 bases. Germline CDR1 is SGHKS and CDR2 is YYEKEE (reference sequence). Written as DNA, the CDR3 is TGTGCCAGCAGCACCTCACTAGCGGGGGGGATGTACGAGCAGTACTTC. Protein product: CASSTSLAGGMYEQYF. The whole variable domain, remainder taken from reference TRBV5-5 and TRBJ2-7, is DAGVTQSPTHLIKTRGQQVTLRCSPISGHKSVSWYQQVLGQGPQFIFQYYEKEERGRGNFPDRFSARQFPNYSSELNVNALLLGDSALYLCASSTSLAGGMYEQYFGPGTRLTVT.

In this sample, this clone turned up once. V and J are TRBV7-2 and TRBJ2-7; D call uncertain. CDR3 length: 15 amino acids. Trimming removed 7 bases at V and 4 bases at J, with 20 bases between. Germline CDR1 is SGHTA and CDR2 is FQGNSA. Here the CDR3 reads CASTGATAELYEQYF. The CDR3 DNA follows: TGTGCCAGCACCGGAGCGACGGCCGAACTGTACGAGCAGTACTTC.

V and J are TRBV3-1 (or the pseudogene TRBV3-2) and TRBJ2-3; D gene uncertain. Germline-derived CDR1 and CDR2 are LGHDT and YNNKEL (reference sequence). The CDR3 length is 12 residues. Trimming pared 4 bases from V and 2 bases from J, leaving 4 bases between. The CDR3 reads CASSPSTDTQYF. The CDR3 DNA sequence: TGTGCCAGCAGCCCCTCCACAGATACGCAGTATTTT.

The chain uses TRBV7-2 and TRBJ2-5; perhaps TRBD1 as D (5 bases). This CDR3 has 13 residues. V gave up 1 base and J gave up 7 bases, with 10 bases separating them. Germline V gives CDR1 SGHTA, CDR2 FQGNSA. This CDR3 is CASSLVQGATQYF. The CDR3 DNA sequence: TGTGCCAGCAGCTTAGTGCAGGGCGCGACCCAGTACTTC.

The chain employs TRBV6-2 or TRBV6-3 and TRBJ1-1; 9 bases are shared with TRBD1. This CDR3 has 15 residues. Germline CDR1 and CDR2: MNHEY and SVGEGT. V was pared by 5 bases and J by 2 bases, with 6 bases of the junction left unmatched. The DNA for the CDR3 is TGTGCCAGCAGTACGGGACAGGGTAAAAACACTGAAGCTTTCTTT. Translated: CASSTGQGKNTEAFF.

This clone was counted once. The sample has other DNA sequences that encode this CDR3 too. This chain joins TRBV4-3 and TRBJ2-7; D gene uncertain. This CDR3 spans 13 amino acids. Germline V gene data show CDR1 as LGHNA and CDR2 as YSLEER. Trimming shortened V by 0 bases and J by 1 base, and 4 bases separated the two germline ends. CDR3: CASSQDSSYEQYF. The CDR3 DNA sequence: TGCGCCAGCAGCCAAGATAGTTCCTACGAGCAGTACTTC.

The chain combines TRBV2 with TRBJ2-6; 8 nucleotides agree with TRBD1. Germline lookup yields CDR1 SNHLY and CDR2 FYNNEI. This CDR3 spans 15 amino acids. V was clipped by 4 bases and J by 1 base; unmatched bases: 0. CDR3 protein: CASSGQGSGANVLTF. The CDR3 nucleotides are TGTGCCAGCAGTGGACAGGGGTCTGGGGCCAACGTCCTGACTTTC.

This clone was observed once. The rearrangement joins TRBV29-1 to TRBJ2-3; D is perhaps TRBD2 (5 bases). The V end was cut by 3 bases, the J end by 5 bases, with 9 bases between. The CDR3 covers 12 residues. Germline assignment: CDR1 SQVTM and CDR2 ANQGSEA. The DNA for the CDR3 is TGCAGCGTTGAGGTGAGCGGAGATACGCAGTATTTT. Its translation: CSVEVSGDTQYF.

V gene TRBV28 combines with J gene TRBJ1-2; no clear D. Deletions cut 2 bases from V and 6 bases from J, with 19 bases between. This CDR3 is 16 amino acids long. The V gene's germline CDR1 is MDHEN and CDR2 SYDVKM. As DNA, the CDR3 is TGTGCCAGCAGTTTAATGGCGGGTAGGGTGTTCGATGGCTACACCTTC. It is translated as CASSLMAGRVFDGYTF.

This chain connects TRBV3-1 (or the pseudogene TRBV3-2) to TRBJ1-2; a weak D match, TRBD1 (6 bases). Germline V gives CDR1 LGHDT, CDR2 YNNKEL (reference sequence). The V end lost 1 base, the J end lost 0 bases, and 6 bases lay between the germline ends. CDR3 length: 14 residues. The CDR3 DNA follows: TGTGCCAGCAGCCAAGCAGGGGCTAACTATGGCTACACCTTC. Encoded protein: CASSQAGANYGYTF.

This chain links TRBV18 with TRBJ2-6; 10 nucleotides agree with TRBD1. The ends lost 3 bases at V and 4 bases at J; junction bases unmatched: 9. Germline CDR1 KGHSH, CDR2 LQKENI. The CDR3 loop spans 18 amino acids. The CDR3 loop reads CASSPSGDRGPGANVLTF. CDR3 DNA sequence: TGTGCCAGCTCACCGAGTGGGGACAGGGGCCCCGGGGCCAACGTCCTGACTTTC.

This chain connects TRBV10-3 to TRBJ2-2; 13 bases are shared with TRBD2. The CDR3 has 21 amino acids. Germline-derived CDR1 and CDR2 are ENHRY and SYGVKD. Trimming took 4 bases from V and 6 from J; bases not matched to a gene: 20. CDR3 sequence reads: CAISGFPKVNTSGRVPGELFF. Here the CDR3 DNA reads TGTGCCATCAGTGGCTTCCCAAAGGTGAATACTAGCGGGAGGGTCCCCGGGGAGCTGTTTTTT.

This clone was detected only once. The J gene is TRBJ2-5, the V gene TRBV18; 7 bases agree with TRBD2. The V and J ends lost 0 bases and 4 bases, in that order; junction bases with no gene match: 8. Germline values: CDR1 KGHSH, CDR2 LQKENI. This CDR3 is 16 amino acids long. The CDR3: CASSPPSQGGRETQYF. The DNA of the CDR3 is TGTGCCAGCTCACCACCGTCTCAGGGCGGGAGAGAGACCCAGTACTTC.

This sequence joins TRBV5-1 and TRBJ2-7; 10 nucleotides line up with TRBD2. The germline V gene encodes CDR1 SGHRS and CDR2 YFSETQ. J was trimmed by 4 bases and V by 0 bases; bases with no gene match: 10. CDR3 size: 17 residues. The CDR3 region is CASSLAPLAGATYEQYF. For the CDR3, the DNA is TGCGCCAGCAGCTTGGCCCCCCTAGCGGGAGCCACATACGAGCAGTACTTC.

The CDR3, as DNA: TGTGCCAGCAGACCTAGCGGGGGAGCGGTCTCCTACGAGCAGTACTTC. This translates into CASRPSGGAVSYEQYF. The rearrangement links TRBV7-2 to TRBJ2-7; 10 bases align to TRBD2. Per the germline V gene, CDR1 is SGHTA and CDR2 is FQGNSA. J was trimmed by 0 bases and V by 6 bases; bases with no gene match: 8. This CDR3 contains 16 residues.

This chain connects TRBV4-3 to TRBJ1-2; 9 bases are a match to TRBD1. CDR1 is LGHNA and CDR2 is YSLEER in the germline V gene. Trimming removed 1 base from V and 2 bases from J; junction bases left unmatched: 2. The CDR3 extends over 15 amino acids. The CDR3 reads CASSQVGTGNYGYTF. The CDR3 nucleotides read TGCGCCAGCAGCCAAGTTGGGACAGGGAACTATGGCTACACCTTC.

This clone has just one count. The CDR3 DNA follows: TGTGCCAGCGGGGTAGCGGGAGTCGCCGGGGCCAACGTCCTGACTTTC. Its translation: CASGVAGVAGANVLTF. This sequence joins TRBV28 and TRBJ2-6, with 9 bases lining up with TRBD2. J gave up 4 bases and V 8 bases, and 9 bases lay outside the gene matches. This CDR3 has 16 amino acids. Per germline, CDR1 MDHEN and CDR2 SYDVKM.

The J gene is TRBJ2-2, the V gene TRBV9, with 11 bases matching TRBD2. The CDR3 runs to 19 residues. Germline V lookup: CDR1 SGDLS, CDR2 YYNGEE. Trimming took 4 bases from V and 2 from J; bases not matched to a gene: 13. CDR3 sequence: CASSPSLTSGSINTGELFF. The CDR3 region has the DNA TGTGCCAGCAGCCCCAGCCTCACTAGCGGGAGTATCAACACCGGGGAGCTGTTTTTT.

V and J are TRBV5-5 and TRBJ1-5, with 10 bases lining up with TRBD1. V shed 4 bases, J shed 6 bases, and the junction held 4 bases outside the gene matches. Per germline, CDR1 SGHKS and CDR2 YYEKEE (reference sequence). This CDR3 spans 14 amino acids. The CDR3 sequence: CASSSRDRGQPQHF. DNA for the CDR3: TGTGCCAGCAGCAGCCGGGACAGGGGTCAGCCCCAGCATTTT.

V gene TRBV11-2 combines with J gene TRBJ2-5; 7 nucleotides line up with TRBD1. J lost 2 bases, V lost 4 bases, and 7 bases had no gene match. Germline V gene data show CDR1 as SGHAT and CDR2 as FQNNGV. This CDR3 spans 15 amino acids. The CDR3 here is CASSYYRGRQETQYF. DNA of the CDR3: TGTGCCAGCAGCTATTACAGGGGTCGACAAGAGACCCAGTACTTC.

The V and J genes are TRBV11-2 and TRBJ2-5; TRBD1 aligns across 7 bases. The CDR3 runs 16 residues. The V gene end was trimmed by 3 bases and the J gene end by 3 bases; junction bases not matched to a gene: 10. Looked up from germline, CDR1 is SGHAT and CDR2 is FQNNGV. CDR3 nucleotide sequence: TGTGCCAGCAGCTTCGGTACAGGGGCCGGGGAAGAGACCCAGTACTTC. Translation gives CASSFGTGAGEETQYF.

The chain has TRBV9 and TRBJ1-2; 7 bases match TRBD1. Trimming at V came to 3 bases and at J to 8 bases, leaving 13 bases not matched to a gene. The CDR3 spans 15 residues. Germline assignment: CDR1 SGDLS and CDR2 YYNGEE. CDR3 DNA sequence: TGTGCCAGCAGCGAGACAGGGTCGAATTATGGAGGCTACACCTTC. The encoded protein is CASSETGSNYGGYTF. Full variable domain (missing parts from reference TRBV9 and TRBJ1-2): DSGVTQTPKHLITATGQRVTLRCSPRSGDLSVYWYQQSLDQGLQFLIQYYNGEERAKGNILERFSAQQFPDLHSELNLSSLELGDSALYFCASSETGSNYGGYTFGSGTRLTVV.

With regard to this clone: Mismatch with germline at one junction end may stem from a read error. The rearrangement links TRBV27 to TRBJ1-1; TRBD1 is a possible D gene (6 bases). Germline CDR1 and CDR2: MNHEY and SMNVEV (reference sequence). CDR3 length equals 15 residues. DNA for the CDR3: TGTGCCAGCAGTCCAACCCCCCGCCTGACAGGTGAACACTCTTTT. Amino acid sequence: CASSPTPRLTGEHSF.

The J gene is TRBJ1-5, the V gene TRBV6-2 or TRBV6-3; a weak D match, TRBD1 (5 bases). The CDR3 is 11 residues long. V lost 2 bases, J lost 9 bases, and 5 bases lay in between. Germline CDR1 and CDR2: MNHEY and SVGEGT. CDR3 amino acids: CASSYQGPQHF. The CDR3 DNA sequence: TGTGCCAGCAGTTACCAGGGGCCCCAGCATTTT.

This chain uses TRBV4-2 with TRBJ2-6; maybe TRBD1 (6 bases). This CDR3 contains 16 residues. Germline CDR1 is LGHNA and CDR2 is YNFKEQ. Trimming stripped 1 base from V and 2 bases from J, with 9 bases between. The CDR3 protein is CASSQGTVTGANVLTF. For the CDR3, the DNA is TGTGCCAGCAGCCAAGGGACAGTAACTGGGGCCAACGTCCTGACTTTC.

The chain has TRBV3-1 (or the pseudogene TRBV3-2) and TRBJ2-1, with 10 bases identical to TRBD2. Germline CDR1 and CDR2: LGHDT and YNNKEL (reference sequence). The CDR3 covers 15 residues. The V segment lost 4 bases and the J segment 8 bases; nucleotides outside the gene matches: 8. For the CDR3, the DNA is TGTGCCAGCAGCCCGTCTAGCGGGAGTATCGATGAGCAGTTCTTC. The encoded protein is CASSPSSGSIDEQFF.

The rearrangement uses TRBV4-1 and TRBJ2-7, with D perhaps matching TRBD1 (5 bases). Germline V gene data show CDR1 as MGHRA and CDR2 as YSYEKL. The CDR3 totals 14 residues. V was trimmed by 4 bases and J by 0 bases, leaving 10 bases between them. The DNA of the CDR3 is TGCGCCAGCAGCCCAAAGACAGCCTCCTACGAGCAGTACTTC. This gives the protein CASSPKTASYEQYF.

This clone was counted between two and nine times. CDR3 sequence (DNA): TGTGCCAGCAGAAACAGGGGTCCGGGGGAGCAGTACTTC. It yields the protein CASRNRGPGEQYF. The chain is built from TRBV6-5 and TRBJ2-7; TRBD1 agrees at 7 bases. The V and J ends lost 6 bases and 7 bases, in that order; junction bases with no gene match: 9. The CDR3 is made up of 13 amino acids. Germline CDR1 and CDR2: MNHEY and SVGAGI.